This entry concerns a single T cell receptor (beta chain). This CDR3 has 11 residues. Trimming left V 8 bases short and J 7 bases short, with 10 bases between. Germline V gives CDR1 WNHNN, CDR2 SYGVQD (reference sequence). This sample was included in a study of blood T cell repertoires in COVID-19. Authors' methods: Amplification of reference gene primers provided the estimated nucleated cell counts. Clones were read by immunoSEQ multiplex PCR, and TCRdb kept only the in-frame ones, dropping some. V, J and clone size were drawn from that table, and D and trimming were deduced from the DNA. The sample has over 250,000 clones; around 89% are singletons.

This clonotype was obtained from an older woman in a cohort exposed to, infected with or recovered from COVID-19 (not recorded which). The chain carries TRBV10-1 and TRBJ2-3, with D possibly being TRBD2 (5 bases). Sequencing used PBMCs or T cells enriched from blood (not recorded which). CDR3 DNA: TGCGCCAGCTCAAACGGGAATACGCAGTATTTT. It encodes CASSNGNTQYF.